This T cell receptor (beta chain) appears in the sequencing data of a study of PD-1 blockade in classical Hodgkin lymphoma. Points from the study as a whole: Initiation of nivolumab under 1 year after ASCT led to exclusion of patients. Newly diagnosed and completely responding patients shared comparable baseline diversity. Significant TCR diversity gains by C4D1 occurred in CD4+ but not CD8+ cells.

Each patient's relapse followed autologous stem cell transplantation, and brentuximab vedotin exposure varied. As for this clone: The antigen remains undetermined.

Using immunoSEQ multiplex PCR, the repertoire was profiled, and TCRdb retains in-frame clones only, with some absent. The table includes 25,000 to 30,000 clones, nearly 80% detected once. Germline values: CDR1 LNHDA, CDR2 SQIVND (reference sequence). Trimming at V came to 1 base and at J to 2 bases, leaving 5 bases not matched to a gene. The CDR3 covers 17 residues. The sequence came from a human donor with classical Hodgkin lymphoma. The specimen comprised peripheral blood mononuclear cells (PBMCs), sampled before the second cycle of nivolumab. The V gene is TRBV19, the J gene TRBJ2-2, with 9 bases aligning to TRBD1. DNA for the CDR3: TGTGCCAGTAGTATAGTCGGGACAGGGCTAAACACCGGGGAGCTGTTTTTT. Residues: CASSIVGTGLNTGELFF.